This passage covers 3 T cell receptor beta chains from one sample sequenced in a study of OX40 agonist ivuxolimab in advanced cancers. The protocol was immunoSEQ multiplex PCR, while the TCRdb copy is restricted to in-frame clones and leaves out a portion. Here the sample spans 50,000 to 65,000 clones, 82% being singletons. The starting material was CD4+ or CD8+ T cells sorted from blood, obtained in a trial of the OX40 agonist ivuxolimab. Source of these receptors: an adult with an advanced solid tumor such as melanoma, head and neck, liver or kidney cancer.

The chain carries TRBV6-5 and TRBJ2-7, with 12 bases fitting TRBD2. Germline CDR1 MNHEY, CDR2 SVGAGI. The CDR3 spans 15 residues. The V segment lost 5 bases and the J segment 4 bases; nucleotides outside the gene matches: 6. The CDR3 DNA reads as TGTGCCAGCAGTCCCCAGGGACTAGCGGGTTACGAGCAGTACTTC. Its translation: CASSPQGLAGYEQYF.

This sequence joins TRBV7-9 and TRBJ1-5; possible D gene TRBD1, 6 bases. V was shortened by 4 bases and J by 10 bases, with 14 bases between the two germline ends. CDR1 and CDR2 (germline): SEHNR, FQNEAQ (reference sequence). There are 13 residues in the CDR3. The CDR3, as DNA: TGTGCCAGCAGCTGGACAGCCGTCTCTCCCCAGCATTTT. Translated, it gives CASSWTAVSPQHF.

The V and J genes are TRBV5-1 and TRBJ1-1; possibly TRBD1 for D (5 bases). The length of the CDR3 is 15 residues. Germline V CDR1 and CDR2: SGHRS, YFSETQ. Trimming pared 4 bases from V and 1 base from J, leaving 14 bases between. DNA of the CDR3: TGCGCCAGCAGCGACGGAGGGGAATGGAACACTGAAGCTTTCTTT. Its protein is CASSDGGEWNTEAFF.